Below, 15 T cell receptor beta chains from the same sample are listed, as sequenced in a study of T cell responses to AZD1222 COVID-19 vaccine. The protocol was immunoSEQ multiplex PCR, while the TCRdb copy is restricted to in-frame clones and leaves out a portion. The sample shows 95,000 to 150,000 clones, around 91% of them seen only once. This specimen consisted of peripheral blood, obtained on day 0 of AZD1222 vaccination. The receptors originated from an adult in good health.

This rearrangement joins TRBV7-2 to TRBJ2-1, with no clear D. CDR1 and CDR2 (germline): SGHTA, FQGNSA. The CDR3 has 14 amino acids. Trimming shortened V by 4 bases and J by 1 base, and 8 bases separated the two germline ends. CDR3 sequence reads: CASSSVSSYNEQFF. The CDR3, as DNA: TGTGCCAGCAGCTCGGTTAGTTCCTACAATGAGCAGTTCTTC. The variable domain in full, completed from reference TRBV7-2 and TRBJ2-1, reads GAGVSQSPSNKVTEKGKDVELRCDPISGHTALYWYRQSLGQGLEFLIYFQGNSAPDKSGLPSDRFSAERTGGSVSTLTIQRTQQEDSAVYLCASSSVSSYNEQFFGPGTRLTVL.

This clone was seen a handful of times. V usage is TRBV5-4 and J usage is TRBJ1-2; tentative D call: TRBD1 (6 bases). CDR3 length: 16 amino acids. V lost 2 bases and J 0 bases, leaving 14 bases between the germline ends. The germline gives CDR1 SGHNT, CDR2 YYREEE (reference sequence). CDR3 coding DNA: TGTGCCAGCAGCTTCAAGGGGGGCGGATCTAACTATGGCTACACCTTC. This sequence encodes CASSFKGGGSNYGYTF.

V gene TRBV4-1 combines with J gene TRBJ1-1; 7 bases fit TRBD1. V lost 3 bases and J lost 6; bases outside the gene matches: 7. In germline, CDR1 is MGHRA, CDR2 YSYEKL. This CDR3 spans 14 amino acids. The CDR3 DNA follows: TGCGCCAGCAGCCACCAGGGGCAGGGGGCTGAAGCTTTCTTT. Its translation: CASSHQGQGAEAFF.

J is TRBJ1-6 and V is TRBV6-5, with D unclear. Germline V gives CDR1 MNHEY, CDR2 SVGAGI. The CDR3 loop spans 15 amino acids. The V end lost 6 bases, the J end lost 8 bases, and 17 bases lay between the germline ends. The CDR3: CASRVTDLPDSPLHF. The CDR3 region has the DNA TGTGCCAGCAGAGTGACGGATTTACCCGATTCACCCCTCCACTTT.

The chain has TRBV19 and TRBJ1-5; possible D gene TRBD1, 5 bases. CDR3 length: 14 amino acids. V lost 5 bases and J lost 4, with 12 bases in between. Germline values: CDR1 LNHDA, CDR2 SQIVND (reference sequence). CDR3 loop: CASSLGPRNQPQHF. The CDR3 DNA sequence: TGTGCCAGTAGTTTGGGGCCGAGAAATCAGCCCCAGCATTTT.

CDR3 amino acids: CASSLGLVVPEQYF. DNA of the CDR3: TGTGCCAGCAGCTTGGGACTAGTAGTTCCAGAGCAGTACTTC. The rearrangement links TRBV7-8 to TRBJ2-7; 8 bases map to TRBD2. This CDR3 spans 14 amino acids. The germline CDR1 and CDR2 sequences are SGHVS and FQNEAQ. V lost 3 bases, J lost 7 bases, and 8 bases stayed unmatched.

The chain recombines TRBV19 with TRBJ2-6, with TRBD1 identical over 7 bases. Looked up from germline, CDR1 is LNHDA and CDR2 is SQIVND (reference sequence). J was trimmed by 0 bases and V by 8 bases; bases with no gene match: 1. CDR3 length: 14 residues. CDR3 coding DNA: TGTGCCAGTGGGACAGTCTCTGGGGCCAACGTCCTGACTTTC. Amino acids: CASGTVSGANVLTF.

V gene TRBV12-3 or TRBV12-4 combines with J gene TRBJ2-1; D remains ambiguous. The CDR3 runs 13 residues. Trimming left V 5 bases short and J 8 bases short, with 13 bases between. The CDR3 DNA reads TGTGCCAGCAGTCACCCCCCCCCGTATGAGCAGTTCTTC. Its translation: CASSHPPPYEQFF.

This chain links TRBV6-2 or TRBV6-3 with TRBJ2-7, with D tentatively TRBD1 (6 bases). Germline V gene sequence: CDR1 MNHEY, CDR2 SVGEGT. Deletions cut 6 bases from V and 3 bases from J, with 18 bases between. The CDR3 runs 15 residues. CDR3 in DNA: TGTGCCAGCAGCCTTACGAGACAGGCTTTCTACGAGCAGTACTTC. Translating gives CASSLTRQAFYEQYF.

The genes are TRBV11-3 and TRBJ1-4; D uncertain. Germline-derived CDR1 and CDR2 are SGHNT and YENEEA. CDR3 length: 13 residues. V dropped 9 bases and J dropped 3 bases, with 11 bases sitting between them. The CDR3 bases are TGTGCCAGGGCCCCAAGTCCTAATGAAAAACTGTTTTTT. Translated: CARAPSPNEKLFF.

As DNA, the CDR3 is TGTGCCAGCAGCTTGCCGGGATTCCACTCCTACGAGCAGTACTTC. Translated: CASSLPGFHSYEQYF. The chain couples TRBV5-6 to TRBJ2-7; D might be TRBD2 (5 bases). The length of the CDR3 is 15 residues. CDR1 is SGHDT and CDR2 is YYEEEE in the germline V gene. Trimming stripped 1 base from V and 0 bases from J, with 11 bases between. The whole variable domain, remainder taken from reference TRBV5-6 and TRBJ2-7, is DAGVTQSPTHLIKTRGQQVTLRCSPKSGHDTVSWYQQALGQGPQFIFQYYEEEERQRGNFPDRFSGHQFPNYSSELNVNALLLGDSALYLCASSLPGFHSYEQYFGPGTRLTVT.

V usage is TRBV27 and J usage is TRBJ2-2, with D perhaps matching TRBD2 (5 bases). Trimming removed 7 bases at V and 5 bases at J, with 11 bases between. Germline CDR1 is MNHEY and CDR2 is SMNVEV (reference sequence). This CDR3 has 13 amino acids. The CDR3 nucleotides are TGTGCCAGCACCCGGAGCGGAACCGGGGAGCTGTTTTTT. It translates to CASTRSGTGELFF.

DNA for the CDR3: TGTGCCAGCAGTTACGGGTGGCTCCTAACCAATCAGCCCCAGCATTTT. This translates into CASSYGWLLTNQPQHF. The chain joins TRBV6-2 or TRBV6-3 to TRBJ1-5; D is unclear. The CDR3 loop spans 16 amino acids. CDR1 is MNHEY and CDR2 is SVGEGT in the germline V gene. Between the trimmed V and J ends, which lost 2 bases and 3 bases, there was a span of 14 bases.

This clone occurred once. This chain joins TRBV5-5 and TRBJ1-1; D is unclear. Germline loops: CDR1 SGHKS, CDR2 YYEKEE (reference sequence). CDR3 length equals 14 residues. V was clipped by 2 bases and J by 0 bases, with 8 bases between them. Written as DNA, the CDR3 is TGTGCCAGCAGCTTTGGTCAGATGAACACTGAAGCTTTCTTT. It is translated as CASSFGQMNTEAFF.

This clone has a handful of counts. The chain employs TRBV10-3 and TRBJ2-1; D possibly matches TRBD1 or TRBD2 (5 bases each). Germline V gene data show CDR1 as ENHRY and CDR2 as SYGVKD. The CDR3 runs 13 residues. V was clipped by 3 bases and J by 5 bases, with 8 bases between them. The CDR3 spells CAISEGTHNEQFF. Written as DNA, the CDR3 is TGTGCCATCAGTGAAGGGACCCACAATGAGCAGTTCTTC.